The 20 T cell receptor beta chains listed next were all sequenced from one sample in a study of cytomegalovirus exposure and HLA in healthy donors. Generated by immunoSEQ multiplex PCR, the TCRdb table keeps only in-frame clones and is missing some. Here the sample spans 110,000 or so clones, about 88% being singletons. Sequences were obtained from PBMCs. The receptors derive from a woman aged 18-30 years in good health and CMV-seropositive.

The chain combines TRBV7-9 with TRBJ2-7; no firm D call. The CDR3 loop spans 11 amino acids. The germline CDR1 and CDR2 sequences are SEHNR and FQNEAQ (reference sequence). V lost 4 bases and J lost 3, with 4 bases in between. Written as DNA, the CDR3 is TGTGCCAGCAGCTGTCTCTACGAGCAGTACTTC. Its protein is CASSCLYEQYF.

The V gene is TRBV2, the J gene TRBJ2-1; TRBD2 matches 11 bases. The CDR3 runs to 14 residues. Germline V gene sequence: CDR1 SNHLY, CDR2 FYNNEI. Germline trimming cut 6 bases from V and 3 bases from J; bases unmatched to any gene: 1. CDR3 region: CASRGTSGYNEQFF. The CDR3, as DNA: TGTGCCAGCAGGGGGACTAGCGGCTACAATGAGCAGTTCTTC.

This CDR3 reads CASSSDRGYQPQHF. In nucleotides, the CDR3 is TGTGCCAGCAGCAGCGACAGGGGGTATCAGCCCCAGCATTTT. This rearrangement joins TRBV6-6 to TRBJ1-5; 9 bases match TRBD1. CDR1 and CDR2 (germline): MNHNY, SVGAGI (reference sequence). This CDR3 is 14 amino acids long. V shed 6 bases, J shed 5 bases, and the junction held 5 bases outside the gene matches.

The V and J genes are TRBV28 and TRBJ2-7; D is undetermined. Germline CDR1 and CDR2: MDHEN and SYDVKM. This CDR3 region has 17 residues. The V end lost 1 base, the J end lost 5 bases, and 21 bases lay between the germline ends. The CDR3 loop is CASSLSRVQPASDEQYF. DNA for the CDR3: TGTGCCAGCAGTTTATCCCGAGTCCAGCCGGCCAGCGACGAGCAGTACTTC. Filled out from reference TRBV28 and TRBJ2-7, the complete variable domain reads DVKVTQSSRYLVKRTGEKVFLECVQDMDHENMFWYRQDPGLGLRLIYFSYDVKMKEKGDIPEGYSVSREKKERFSLILESASTNQTSMYLCASSLSRVQPASDEQYFGPGTRLTVT.

V is TRBV11-3 and J is TRBJ2-4; no firm D call. Trimming shortened V by 3 bases and J by 1 base, and 10 bases separated the two germline ends. Germline-derived CDR1 and CDR2 are SGHNT and YENEEA. This CDR3 is 15 amino acids long. The CDR3 reads CASSFQVGAKNIQYF. In DNA form, the CDR3 reads TGTGCCAGCAGCTTCCAGGTCGGCGCCAAAAACATTCAGTACTTC.

V and J are TRBV4-1 and TRBJ1-1; D might be TRBD1 (5 bases). Germline assignment: CDR1 MGHRA and CDR2 YSYEKL. Deletions cut 4 bases from V and 0 bases from J, with 12 bases between. The CDR3 extends over 15 amino acids. As DNA, the CDR3 is TGCGCCAGCAGCCCCTCTCAGGGTTTGAACACTGAAGCTTTCTTT. Its translation: CASSPSQGLNTEAFF.

The rearrangement links TRBV11-2 to TRBJ1-1; D not certain. This CDR3 is 14 amino acids long. The V end lost 4 bases, the J end lost 0 bases, and 9 bases lay between the germline ends. CDR1 is SGHAT and CDR2 is FQNNGV in the germline V gene. CDR3 in DNA: TGTGCCAGCAGCTCAACGGGTGTGAACACTGAAGCTTTCTTT. Translating it yields CASSSTGVNTEAFF. Full variable domain (rest looked up from reference TRBV11-2 and TRBJ1-1): EAGVAQSPRYKIIEKRQSVAFWCNPISGHATLYWYQQILGQGPKLLIQFQNNGVVDDSQLPKDRFSAERLKGVDSTLKIQPAKLEDSAVYLCASSSTGVNTEAFFGQGTRLTVV.

The CDR3 loop is CASGLWAHTDTQYF. CDR3 DNA sequence: TGTGCTAGTGGTCTCTGGGCGCACACAGATACGCAGTATTTT. V gene TRBV12-5 combines with J gene TRBJ2-3; no clear D gene. Germline-derived CDR1 and CDR2 are LGHNT and FRNRAP. The V gene lost 5 bases and the J gene lost 2 bases, with 11 bases spanning the gap. The CDR3 loop spans 14 amino acids.

This clone showed up just once. The chain combines TRBV6-1 with TRBJ2-6, with TRBD1 matching 8 bases. Trimming cost V 4 bases and J 0 bases; bases outside gene matches: 8. This CDR3 contains 18 residues. The V gene's germline CDR1 is MNHNS and CDR2 SASEGT. The CDR3 loop reads CASSVRGTGHSGANVLTF. CDR3 in DNA: TGTGCCAGCAGTGTCAGGGGGACAGGACACTCTGGGGCCAACGTCCTGACTTTC.

The rearrangement joins TRBV5-1 to TRBJ2-7, with 7 bases aligning to TRBD2. The CDR3 length is 16 residues. V dropped 0 bases and J dropped 2; count of bases not matched to a gene: 8. From germline, CDR1 is SGHRS and CDR2 YFSETQ. CDR3 in amino acids: CASSLGAGTITYEQYF. The CDR3 DNA reads TGCGCCAGCAGCTTGGGGGCCGGGACTATTACCTACGAGCAGTACTTC. The full variable domain, with the rest looked up from reference TRBV5-1 and TRBJ2-7, is KAGVTQTPRYLIKTRGQQVTLSCSPISGHRSVSWYQQTPGQGLQFLFEYFSETQRNKGNFPGRFSGRQFSNSRSEMNVSTLELGDSALYLCASSLGAGTITYEQYFGPGTRLTVT.

This rearrangement joins TRBV5-1 to TRBJ1-1, with a weak D call TRBD1 (5 bases). Germline V gives CDR1 SGHRS, CDR2 YFSETQ. CDR3 length: 15 amino acids. Trimming stripped 1 base from V and 4 bases from J, with 14 bases between. CDR3 in DNA: TGCGCCAGCAGCTTGTCGGGGGGACTGGGCACTGAAGCTTTCTTT. It codes for CASSLSGGLGTEAFF.

The chain carries TRBV7-3 and TRBJ1-1; tentative D call: TRBD1 (6 bases). This CDR3 comprises 11 residues. V was trimmed by 5 bases and J by 10 bases, leaving 11 bases between them. The germline V gene encodes CDR1 SGHTA and CDR2 FQGTGA. The CDR3 coding sequence is TGTGCCAGCAGCCTTGGGACAAGAGCTTTCTTT. Translation gives CASSLGTRAFF.

This sequence joins TRBV5-6 and TRBJ2-7; no clear D. Trimming pared 7 bases from V and 2 bases from J, leaving 19 bases between. Germline CDR1 is SGHDT and CDR2 is YYEEEE. The CDR3 consists of 15 residues. The DNA of the CDR3 is TGTGCCAGCGCCCCCGGAGCCCTACCGACCTACGAGCAGTACTTC. This encodes CASAPGALPTYEQYF.

The chain couples TRBV28 to TRBJ1-5; TRBD1 is a possible D gene (6 bases). This CDR3 spans 15 amino acids. CDR1 and CDR2 from the germline V gene are MDHEN and SYDVKM. V was shortened by 3 bases and J by 6 bases, with 15 bases between the two germline ends. The CDR3 loop reads CASSFTAGGRQPQHF. The CDR3 nucleotides read TGTGCCAGCAGTTTTACCGCGGGGGGCCGTCAGCCCCAGCATTTT.

Of note for this clone: At one boundary the junction diverges from the germline segment, which might be a read error. The chain couples TRBV5-1 to TRBJ2-1; 7 bases line up with TRBD1. Germline V CDR1 and CDR2: SGHRS, YFSETQ. The CDR3 covers 13 residues. The CDR3 is CASSLAGQSMGVF. CDR3 bases: TGCGCCAGCAGCTTGGCGGGACAGTCAATGGGGGTCTTC.

CDR3 sequence reads: CASSLGSDQPQHF. In DNA, the CDR3 is TGTGCCAGCAGCTTGGGGAGTGATCAGCCCCAGCATTTT. This chain joins TRBV5-6 and TRBJ1-5; D remains ambiguous. CDR3 length equals 13 residues. V was clipped by 0 bases and J by 5 bases, with 6 bases between them. From germline, CDR1 is SGHDT and CDR2 YYEEEE.

The CDR3 spells CATRQGISSGNTIYF. CDR3 in DNA: TGTGCCACGAGACAGGGAATATCGTCTGGAAACACCATATATTTT. The V gene is TRBV10-3, the J gene TRBJ1-3; 7 bases align to TRBD1. This CDR3 spans 15 amino acids. CDR1 and CDR2 (germline): ENHRY, SYGVKD. Trimming took 10 bases from V and 1 from J; bases not matched to a gene: 10.

V and J are TRBV5-4 and TRBJ2-7, with D possibly matching TRBD1 (5 bases). The CDR3 is 14 amino acids. Trimming removed 3 bases at V and 3 bases at J, with 13 bases between. Germline-derived CDR1 and CDR2 are SGHNT and YYREEE (reference sequence). The DNA of the CDR3 is TGTGCCAGCAGCTATCAGGACACAAACTACGAGCAGTACTTC. It codes for CASSYQDTNYEQYF.

In this sample, this clone turned up once. The chain has TRBV10-1 and TRBJ2-1, with TRBD2 matching over 9 bases. This CDR3 has 15 amino acids. With V trimmed by 4 bases and J by 7 bases, 8 bases remained unmatched. The germline V gene encodes CDR1 WNHNN and CDR2 SYGVQD (reference sequence). CDR3 DNA: TGCGCCAGCAGTGTTAGGACTAGCGTGGGTAATGAGCAGTTCTTC. Protein product: CASSVRTSVGNEQFF.

This sequence joins TRBV4-1 and TRBJ1-4, with no clear D. Germline CDR1 is MGHRA and CDR2 is YSYEKL. Between the trimmed V and J ends, which lost 8 bases and 7 bases, there was a span of 5 bases. The CDR3 sequence is 10 residues long. The CDR3 DNA is TGCGCCAGCTATTCTGAAAAACTGTTTTTT. Translated, it gives CASYSEKLFF.